These T cell receptor beta chains were read from a single sample in a study of CD8 T cells in ankylosing spondylitis. TCRdb reanalysed the 5' RACE reads using MiXCR and keeps one entry per CDR3 protein. The sample carries about 400,000 distinct CDR3 sequences, 20% to 25% recorded once. The sequencing input was blood, either unsorted or a sorted T cell fraction (not recorded which). The source is a male donor with ankylosing spondylitis. Both conserved end residues are part of each CDR3. Clone size is shown for a subset of rows, as once, few, many or a class of expanded clone.

abundance	v_gene	j_gene	CDR3aa
few	TRBV7-9	TRBJ1-5	CASSLGAGTGGQPQHF
.	TRBV7-3	TRBJ1-2	CASSLRPERNYGYTF
few	TRBV7-9	TRBJ2-7	CASGSPSGREVREQYF
few	TRBV10-3	TRBJ2-1	CAIGQGFGGINEQFF
.	TRBV7-9	TRBJ1-2	CASSTTGEGGYTF
.	TRBV3-1	TRBJ2-7	CASSQVGGQSYEQYF
few	TRBV6-2/TRBV6-3	TRBJ1-5	CASRNMDQPQHF
.	TRBV6-1	TRBJ2-3	CASSQRMTSTDTQYF
few	TRBV10-3	TRBJ1-1	CAISESKDREAFF
.	TRBV7-6	TRBJ2-7	CASSSRTAAPYQQYF
few	TRBV20-1	TRBJ2-1	CSARFVQKNSYNEQFF
few	TRBV5-1	TRBJ1-1	CASSPRPLNTEAFF
.	TRBV28	TRBJ2-1	CASSFQPKGAEQFF
.	TRBV7-9	TRBJ1-1	CASLWGSDTEAFF
.	TRBV20-1	TRBJ2-2	CSAPGPSGWNTGELFF
once	TRBV7-2	TRBJ2-7	CASSPGQSPIREQYF
.	TRBV4-3	TRBJ2-3	CASSHGGADTDTQYF
few	TRBV3-1	TRBJ1-2	CASSQRTSTYGYTF
few	TRBV2	TRBJ1-6	CASWGQRNSPLHF
.	TRBV18	TRBJ1-3	CASSPGESRNTIYF
.	TRBV28	TRBJ2-2	CASSLRFRAGELFF
once	TRBV12-3/TRBV12-4	TRBJ2-1	CASRSGTNYNEQFF
.	TRBV5-1	TRBJ2-2	CASSLTPNENTGELFF
many	TRBV5-1	TRBJ2-1	CASSLGDRGYNEQFF
once	TRBV30	TRBJ1-4	CAWSVRGLTNEKLFF